Below are 25 T cell receptor beta chains sequenced from a single sample in a study of post-analysis software for immune sequencing data. General observations from the study: Relative to controls, patients had five TRBV segments at higher frequency, with TRBV5-6, TRBV5-1 and TRBV20-1 among these.

No antigens are known for them. Built from TCR beta cDNA, the libraries had unique molecular identifiers in them. TCRdb recomputed calls from the PCR reads with MiXCR, one row per CDR3 protein. The sample has some 890,000 distinct CDR3 sequences; roughly 50% are singletons. Specimen: blood. The receptors originated from a girl aged 5 to 17 with multiple sclerosis.

V and J are TRBV20-1 and TRBJ1-2; D is uncertain. V lost 5 bases, J lost 0 bases, and 10 bases lay in between. Germline CDR1 reads DFQATT; CDR2 reads SNEGSKA (reference sequence). The CDR3 totals 13 residues. The CDR3 DNA sequence: TGCAGTGCTCCCGCAAGAGCTAACTATGGCTACACCTTC. Translated: CSAPARANYGYTF.

V gene TRBV12-3 or TRBV12-4 combines with J gene TRBJ2-1; D remains unclear. This CDR3 region has 15 residues. V lost 6 bases to trimming and J lost 7 bases, with 19 bases between them. The CDR3 nucleotides read TGTGCCAGCAGCAGCCGGCAGCCCGATGCGAATGAGCAGTTCTTC. It codes for CASSSRQPDANEQFF.

As concerns this clonotype: One junction end does not reproduce the germline sequence, and a read error may be involved. V and J are TRBV5-5 and TRBJ2-3, with D uncertain. The germline V gene has CDR1 SGHKS and CDR2 YYEKEE (reference sequence). The CDR3 spans 14 residues. The CDR3 loop reads CAGSLYVGPDTQYF. DNA of the CDR3: TGTGCCGGCAGCTTGTACGTGGGTCCGGATACGCAGTATTTT.

This chain uses TRBV18 with TRBJ1-6; no reliable D call. The CDR3 runs to 15 residues. The V end lost 3 bases, the J end lost 6 bases, and 12 bases lay between the germline ends. Per the germline V gene, CDR1 is KGHSH and CDR2 is LQKENI. CDR3 sequence reads: CASSPDPAGNSPLHF. The CDR3 DNA reads as TGTGCCAGCTCACCCGACCCGGCGGGTAATTCACCCCTCCACTTT.

This clonotype has only a few counts. The chain joins TRBV9 to TRBJ2-6; tentatively, D is TRBD1 (5 bases). V lost 4 bases and J lost 0, with 11 bases in between. Germline V lookup: CDR1 SGDLS, CDR2 YYNGEE. The CDR3 covers 16 residues. The CDR3 DNA follows: TGTGCCAGCAGCCTAGGACACGCCTCTGGGGCCAACGTCCTGACTTTC. Translating gives CASSLGHASGANVLTF. The complete variable domain, with remaining parts taken from reference TRBV9 and TRBJ2-6, reads DSGVTQTPKHLITATGQRVTLRCSPRSGDLSVYWYQQSLDQGLQFLIQYYNGEERAKGNILERFSAQQFPDLHSELNLSSLELGDSALYFCASSLGHASGANVLTFGAGSRLTVL.

This clonotype has a handful of counts. The chain combines TRBV12-3 or TRBV12-4 with TRBJ2-6; no firm D call. CDR3 length equals 13 residues. V was pared by 8 bases and J by 2 bases, with 7 bases between. The CDR3 loop reads CASEQAGANVLTF. The CDR3 DNA is TGTGCCAGCGAGCAGGCTGGGGCCAACGTCCTGACTTTC.

CDR3 protein: CSVARRVSGANVLTF. The CDR3 DNA sequence: TGCAGCGTTGCTCGAAGGGTCTCTGGGGCCAACGTCCTGACTTTC. The V gene is TRBV29-1, the J gene TRBJ2-6; D is unclear. Trimming cost V 4 bases and J 0 bases, with 10 bases left between them. CDR3 size: 15 residues. Germline loops: CDR1 SQVTM, CDR2 ANQGSEA.

This rearrangement joins TRBV7-6 to TRBJ2-7; 8 nucleotides match TRBD1. V shed 4 bases, J shed 4 bases, and the junction held 9 bases outside the gene matches. The length of the CDR3 is 15 residues. CDR1 SGHVS and CDR2 FNYEAQ come from the germline V gene. CDR3 DNA: TGTGCCAGCAGCTACGGACAGGGCAACATGTACGAGCAGTACTTC. As protein: CASSYGQGNMYEQYF.

The V gene is TRBV7-9, the J gene TRBJ2-4; 7 positions agree with TRBD1. The last part of the DNA fits TRBJ2-7 better; the J call may be wrong. The CDR3 spans 15 residues. Germline V gene sequence: CDR1 SEHNR, CDR2 FQNEAQ (reference sequence). The CDR3 reads CASSLQSTGPYEQYF. The CDR3 bases are TGTGCCAGCAGCCTCCAGTCGACAGGGCCCTACGAGCAGTACTTC.

V usage is TRBV20-1 and J usage is TRBJ2-3; the D is unclear. This CDR3 is built from 14 residues. V was pared by 3 bases and J by 2 bases, with 12 bases between. Germline-derived CDR1 and CDR2 are DFQATT and SNEGSKA (reference sequence). The CDR3 is CSASRLPPTDTQYF. In DNA, the CDR3 is TGCAGTGCTAGTCGGCTCCCCCCCACAGATACGCAGTATTTT.

The chain is built from TRBV7-3 and TRBJ2-5, with a tentative D call TRBD1 (5 bases). The germline CDR1 and CDR2 sequences are SGHTA and FQGTGA. The CDR3 is 15 amino acids. V lost 0 bases to trimming and J lost 5 bases, with 13 bases between them. CDR3 coding DNA: TGTGCCAGCAGCTTAACAAAGGGGATAGGGGAGACCCAGTACTTC. Protein product: CASSLTKGIGETQYF.

V is TRBV20-1 and J is TRBJ2-5; D remains ambiguous. The CDR3 has 16 residues. The germline gives CDR1 DFQATT, CDR2 SNEGSKA (reference sequence). The V end lost 2 bases, the J end lost 2 bases, and 18 bases lay between the germline ends. CDR3 amino acids: CSARPRARRSQETQYF. The CDR3 nucleotides are TGCAGTGCTAGACCCCGGGCACGACGTTCACAAGAGACCCAGTACTTC.

The chain uses TRBV12-3 or TRBV12-4 and TRBJ1-5; no clear D. Trimming cost V 1 base and J 3 bases, with 10 bases left between them. The CDR3 length is 15 residues. Here the CDR3 reads CASSLGGPLNQPQHF. CDR3 in DNA: TGTGCCAGCAGTTTAGGTGGCCCGCTCAATCAGCCCCAGCATTTT.

About this clonotype: The junction shows a germline mismatch at one end, possibly a read error. The chain uses TRBV15 and TRBJ2-5, with 8 bases fitting TRBD1. The CDR3 consists of 14 residues. CDR1 and CDR2 from the germline V gene are LNHNV and YYDKDF (reference sequence). For the CDR3, the DNA is TGTGCCACCAGCAGGAGGACAGGGAAAGAGACCCGGTACTTC. This sequence encodes CATSRRTGKETRYF. The complete variable domain, with remaining parts taken from reference TRBV15 and TRBJ2-5, reads DAMVIQNPRYQVTQFGKPVTLSCSQTLNHNVMYWYQQKSSQAPKLLFHYYDKDFNNEADTPDNFQSRRPNTSFCFLDIRSPGLGDTAMYLCATSRRTGKETRYFGPGTRLLVL.

The J gene is TRBJ2-1, the V gene TRBV6-5; 14 nucleotides match TRBD2. The CDR3 has 17 residues. Germline V gives CDR1 MNHEY, CDR2 SVGAGI. V gave up 2 bases and J gave up 9 bases; unmatched junction bases: 9. The CDR3 bases are TGTGCCAGCAGTTACGCCAGACTAGCGGGAGGGCCGAGTGAGCAGTTCTTC. Amino acids: CASSYARLAGGPSEQFF.

This rearrangement joins TRBV18 to TRBJ2-5; D may be TRBD2 (6 bases). Germline CDR1 reads KGHSH; CDR2 reads LQKENI. V was cut by 5 bases and J by 0 bases, with 10 bases left in between. The CDR3 is 14 residues long. The CDR3 DNA sequence: TGTGCCAGCTCATTCGGGGGTTACCAAGAGACCCAGTACTTC. It is translated as CASSFGGYQETQYF.

The chain combines TRBV5-1 with TRBJ2-1; 8 bases match TRBD2. Per the germline V gene, CDR1 is SGHRS and CDR2 is YFSETQ. CDR3 length equals 14 residues. V lost 0 bases to trimming and J lost 8 bases; unmatched junction nucleotides: 4. The CDR3 spells CASSLGTSTHEQFF. CDR3 DNA sequence: TGCGCCAGCAGCTTGGGGACTAGCACCCATGAGCAGTTCTTC.

The chain recombines TRBV13 with TRBJ1-5, with a possible D match to TRBD1 (5 bases). V was shortened by 9 bases and J by 7 bases, with 16 bases between the two germline ends. The CDR3 runs to 13 residues. Germline V CDR1 and CDR2: PRHDT, FYEKMQ (reference sequence). CDR3 coding DNA: TGTGCCAGTACCCAGGGTTTAGGACAGCCCCAGCATTTT. Translated, it gives CASTQGLGQPQHF. Supplemented by reference TRBV13 and TRBJ1-5, the full variable domain reads AAGVIQSPRHLIKEKRETATLKCYPIPRHDTVYWYQQGPGQDPQFLISFYEKMQSDKGSIPDRFSAQQFSDYHSELNMSSLELGDSALYFCASTQGLGQPQHFGDGTRLSIL.

The rearrangement links TRBV6-5 to TRBJ1-1, with D hard to call. From germline, CDR1 is MNHEY and CDR2 SVGAGI. The length of the CDR3 is 12 residues. Trimming cost V 7 bases and J 7 bases, with 13 bases left between them. CDR3 sequence (DNA): TGTGCCAGCACGAACTTAGGGAGTGAAGCTTTCTTT. Translating gives CASTNLGSEAFF.

J is TRBJ1-6 and V is TRBV10-3; 7 bases fit TRBD1. The CDR3 has 14 amino acids. The ends lost 8 bases at V and 4 bases at J; junction bases unmatched: 5. In germline, CDR1 is ENHRY, CDR2 SYGVKD. Here the CDR3 reads CAIGRDRYNSPLHF. In DNA, the CDR3 is TGTGCCATCGGCCGGGACAGATATAATTCACCCCTCCACTTT.

The V gene is TRBV9, the J gene TRBJ2-1; D is perhaps TRBD2 (7 bases). The CDR3 totals 16 residues. Germline-derived CDR1 and CDR2 are SGDLS and YYNGEE. V lost 2 bases and J 2 bases, leaving 14 bases between the germline ends. CDR3 protein: CASSVSGAGAYNEQFF. CDR3 bases: TGTGCCAGCAGCGTCTCGGGGGCGGGGGCCTACAATGAGCAGTTCTTC.

This chain links TRBV6-5 with TRBJ2-6; 11 positions agree with TRBD1. The CDR3 runs to 16 residues. V was pared by 8 bases and J by 2 bases, with 5 bases of the junction left unmatched. In germline, CDR1 is MNHEY, CDR2 SVGAGI. CDR3 DNA: TGTGCCAGCGGGACAGGGGGATTGACTGGGGCCAACGTCCTGACTTTC. It translates to CASGTGGLTGANVLTF.

The V call is TRBV9, the J call TRBJ2-1, with TRBD2 as a possible D gene (6 bases). The CDR3 runs to 13 residues. Deletions cut 7 bases from V and 6 bases from J, with 14 bases between. Germline assignment: CDR1 SGDLS and CDR2 YYNGEE. As DNA, the CDR3 is TGTGCCAGCGAGGGGACTTACCCCAATGAGCAGTTCTTC. It yields the protein CASEGTYPNEQFF.

V gene TRBV12-3 or TRBV12-4 combines with J gene TRBJ2-3; D is perhaps TRBD2 (5 bases). V lost 5 bases, J lost 2 bases, and 29 bases lay in between. The CDR3 sequence is 20 residues long. The chain's CDR3 is CASSHPPSDSLSRVTDTQYF. CDR3 coding DNA: TGTGCCAGCAGTCACCCCCCCTCCGACTCCTTGTCGCGGGTCACAGATACGCAGTATTTT.

The chain recombines TRBV18 with TRBJ2-1, with D tentatively TRBD1 or TRBD2 (5 bases each). V lost 8 bases, J lost 0 bases, and 11 bases lay in between. Germline CDR1 is KGHSH and CDR2 is LQKENI. The CDR3 length is 14 residues. In DNA, the CDR3 is TGTGCCAGCAACCCAGGGAGCTCCTACAATGAGCAGTTCTTC. Encoded protein: CASNPGSSYNEQFF.